This entry features one T cell receptor (beta chain) sequence. The V end was cut by 5 bases, the J end by 5 bases, with 16 bases between. The germline V gene encodes CDR1 LNHDA and CDR2 SQIVND (reference sequence). This CDR3 is 15 amino acids long. This sample stems from a study of shared clonotypes between healthy human individuals. Sequencing used immunoSEQ multiplex PCR; TCRdb keeps in-frame clones, though not all of them. The profile shows approximately 1,500,000 clones, about 98% of them singletons. The receptor was isolated from a man in his thirties or forties in good health. The chain links TRBV19 to TRBJ1-5, with a tentative D call TRBD1 (5 bases). The sequencing sample was made of naive CD4+ T cells sorted from blood. Indicated subset: CD45RA+ positively selected. CDR3 protein: CASSGDRAFYQPQHF. The DNA for the CDR3 is TGTGCCAGTAGTGGGGACCGGGCCTTTTATCAGCCCCAGCATTTT.